This T cell receptor (beta chain) emerged from a study of blood T cell repertoires in COVID-19. Overall study context: Samples taken during acute and convalescent COVID-19 were collected in the United States, Italy and Spain. From T cells, B-cell-depleted T cells, or PBMCs came the material, which was cDNA or gDNA.

The V and J ends lost 5 bases and 4 bases, in that order; junction bases with no gene match: 11. Germline CDR1 and CDR2: SGHTA and FQGNSA. The CDR3 has 16 amino acids. Authors' analysis steps: From reference gene primer amplification, estimates of nucleated cell counts were derived. Libraries were prepared by immunoSEQ multiplex PCR; TCRdb keeps only in-frame clonotypes and omits some of them. V, J and clone size reflect that table, while D and trimming were determined from the DNA. The data hold about 77,000 clones, with about 80% observed a single time. The rearrangement uses TRBV7-2 and TRBJ1-1; TRBD1 agrees at 9 bases. Material: peripheral blood. This clonotype was sampled from a woman in her seventies with acute or convalescent COVID-19. The chain's CDR3 is CASSISAQGAGTEAFF. The DNA for the CDR3 is TGTGCCAGCAGCATATCGGCACAGGGGGCGGGCACTGAAGCTTTCTTT.